The 22 T cell receptor beta chains listed next were all sequenced from one sample in a study of blood T cell repertoires in COVID-19 (dated by TCRdb to the early 2020s). Receptors were amplified or captured by the immunoSEQ multiplex PCR assay. The immuneACCESS repertoire file appears here via TCRdb, limited to in-frame rearrangements. These files lack a portion of the clones; in checked studies, under half of the deficit traces to unresolved V genes, and the cause of the others is not known. Here the sample has 150,000 or so clones; more than 80% occur a single time. The top ten constitute just under 2% of the sample. Material: peripheral blood. These receptors all stem from a woman aged 55-69 years with COVID-19, enrolled during active disease.

The V and J genes are TRBV19 and TRBJ2-7, with 7 positions matching TRBD1. Germline V lookup: CDR1 LNHDA, CDR2 SQIVND (reference sequence). Losses at the gene ends were 6 bases for V and 3 bases for J; bases not matched to a gene: 5. This CDR3 is built from 13 residues. For the CDR3, the DNA is TGTGCCAGTAGCTTGGACAGGAACTACGAGCAGTACTTC. This sequence encodes CASSLDRNYEQYF. The full variable domain, in which reference TRBV19 and TRBJ2-7 provide the parts outside the CDR3, is DGGITQSPKYLFRKEGQNVTLSCEQNLNHDAMYWYRQDPGQGLRLIYYSQIVNDFQKGDIAEGYSVSREKKESFPLTVTSAQKNPTAFYLCASSLDRNYEQYFGPGTRLTVT.

The genes are TRBV7-3 and TRBJ2-1; 7 positions match TRBD1. V was clipped by 3 bases and J by 7 bases; unmatched bases: 9. Germline CDR1 and CDR2: SGHTA and FQGTGA. CDR3 size: 15 residues. The CDR3 spells CASSFDRVNLNEQFF. The CDR3 DNA is TGTGCCAGCAGCTTCGACAGGGTAAATTTGAATGAGCAGTTCTTC.

CDR3 residues: CASSFSSGNTEAFF. For the CDR3, the DNA is TGTGCCAGCAGCTTTTCCTCGGGGAACACTGAAGCTTTCTTT. This chain links TRBV5-4 with TRBJ1-1; no clear D gene. The germline V gene has CDR1 SGHNT and CDR2 YYREEE (reference sequence). V shed 2 bases and J shed 1 base, with 9 bases lying between them. This CDR3 is 14 amino acids long.

The CDR3 reads CASSHSNGDRVGNTIYF. The CDR3 DNA follows: TGCGCCAGCAGTCACTCGAATGGCGACAGGGTTGGAAACACCATATATTTT. V usage is TRBV23-1 and J usage is TRBJ1-3, with 7 positions matching TRBD1. Being an ORF, TRBV23-1 has a function that is uncertain. Trimming took 3 bases from V and 3 from J; bases not matched to a gene: 11. The CDR3 loop spans 17 amino acids.

This clone appeared a single time. This rearrangement joins TRBV10-3 to TRBJ2-7; the match to TRBD2 covers 10 bases. The V gene end was trimmed by 9 bases and the J gene end by 5 bases; junction bases not matched to a gene: 10. Looked up from germline, CDR1 is ENHRY and CDR2 is SYGVKD. CDR3 length: 14 residues. Here the CDR3 DNA reads TGTGCCATAAATAGCGGGGGGCCCCCACACGAGCAGTACTTC. Encoded protein: CAINSGGPPHEQYF.

The chain links TRBV10-3 to TRBJ1-6; D is undetermined. The CDR3 is made up of 14 amino acids. The V end was cut by 4 bases, the J end by 8 bases, with 12 bases between. CDR1 is ENHRY and CDR2 is SYGVKD in the germline V gene. The CDR3 DNA is TGTGCCATCAGTGGCGGGCAGGCGCATTCACCCCTCCACTTT. Translation: CAISGGQAHSPLHF.

The chain couples TRBV2 to TRBJ1-4; D ambiguous. This CDR3 is 13 amino acids long. The V end was cut by 9 bases, the J end by 4 bases, with 12 bases between. Germline V gives CDR1 SNHLY, CDR2 FYNNEI. CDR3 amino acids: CASTAGLNEKLFF. The CDR3 nucleotides read TGTGCCAGTACGGCGGGCCTTAATGAAAAACTGTTTTTT.

The gene calls are TRBV7-3 and TRBJ1-5; perhaps TRBD1 as D (6 bases). This CDR3 comprises 13 residues. V lost 5 bases, J lost 4 bases, and 9 bases lay in between. CDR1 and CDR2 from the germline V gene are SGHTA and FQGTGA. The CDR3 DNA follows: TGTGCCAGCAGCGTAGACAGGAATCAGCCCCAGCATTTT. This sequence encodes CASSVDRNQPQHF.

This clone occurred a few times. The chain carries TRBV10-3 and TRBJ1-2, with D perhaps TRBD1 (6 bases). CDR1 and CDR2 (germline): ENHRY, SYGVKD. With 11 bases removed from V and 4 bases from J, the gap between germline ends came to 17 bases. The CDR3 runs to 13 residues. The chain's CDR3 is CAAQGRSIYGYTF. CDR3 DNA sequence: TGTGCCGCACAGGGTCGTAGTATCTATGGCTACACCTTC.

The chain employs TRBV7-2 and TRBJ2-7; D call uncertain. V gave up 0 bases and J gave up 4 bases, with 7 bases separating them. The germline CDR1 and CDR2 sequences are SGHTA and FQGNSA. This CDR3 has 13 amino acids. In DNA form, the CDR3 reads TGTGCCAGCAGCTTAGCGCAGAGGTACGAGCAGTACTTC. Its translation is CASSLAQRYEQYF.

V is TRBV5-5 and J is TRBJ1-4, with 10 bases identical to TRBD1. The length of the CDR3 is 16 residues. Germline V gene lookup returns CDR1 SGHKS and CDR2 YYEKEE (reference sequence). Trimming cost V 7 bases and J 7 bases; bases outside gene matches: 13. The CDR3 is CASVGDRGLGGEKLFF. CDR3 in DNA: TGTGCCAGCGTCGGGGACAGGGGATTAGGGGGTGAAAAACTGTTTTTT.

The chain carries TRBV6-5 and TRBJ2-7; 9 bases are shared with TRBD1. J gave up 3 bases and V 6 bases, and 3 bases lay outside the gene matches. The germline gives CDR1 MNHEY, CDR2 SVGAGI. The CDR3 spans 13 residues. The DNA for the CDR3 is TGTGCCAGCAGGGGGACAGGGCACTACGAGCAGTACTTC. Translation: CASRGTGHYEQYF.

This clone was detected only a few times. The chain couples TRBV5-4 to TRBJ2-7; 10 bases are shared with TRBD1. J lost 4 bases, V lost 4 bases, and 2 bases had no gene match. CDR1 is SGHNT, CDR2 YYREEE, per germline (reference sequence). The CDR3 consists of 13 residues. The CDR3 sequence: CASSKGQGYEQYF. The CDR3 nucleotides read TGTGCCAGCAGCAAGGGACAGGGGTACGAGCAGTACTTC.

The genes are TRBV5-6 and TRBJ1-1; a weak D match, TRBD1 (6 bases). Germline values: CDR1 SGHDT, CDR2 YYEEEE. With 2 bases removed from V and 8 bases from J, the gap between germline ends came to 25 bases. This CDR3 is built from 17 residues. The CDR3 DNA reads as TGTGCCAGCAGCTTTTTAGGGGGTTTTTGGCTACCAGGGGAAGCTTTCTTT. Its protein is CASSFLGGFWLPGEAFF.

This clone was detected only once. The genes are TRBV5-5 and TRBJ2-3; maybe TRBD2 (5 bases). Between the trimmed V and J ends, which lost 2 bases and 0 bases, there was a span of 16 bases. Per the germline V gene, CDR1 is SGHKS and CDR2 is YYEKEE (reference sequence). The length of the CDR3 is 17 residues. Here the CDR3 DNA reads TGTGCCAGCAGCTTTAGCGCATCTCTCGGTAGCACAGATACGCAGTATTTT. Its protein is CASSFSASLGSTDTQYF.

The J gene is TRBJ2-1, the V gene TRBV30; perhaps TRBD2 as D (6 bases). V lost 1 base and J 3 bases, leaving 16 bases between the germline ends. The germline V gene has CDR1 GTSNPN and CDR2 SVGIG (reference sequence). There are 16 residues in the CDR3. DNA for the CDR3: TGTGCCTGGAGTGCCCACTTGCGGGGAGTCTACAATGAGCAGTTCTTC. It encodes CAWSAHLRGVYNEQFF.

The rearrangement links TRBV19 to TRBJ2-7; 11 bases are shared with TRBD1. Trimming removed 8 bases from V and 4 bases from J; junction bases left unmatched: 7. Germline CDR1 LNHDA, CDR2 SQIVND (reference sequence). This CDR3 is 14 amino acids long. Here the CDR3 DNA reads TGTGCCAGTGCTAGGACAGGGGGCGGATACGAGCAGTACTTC. Its protein is CASARTGGGYEQYF.

This chain connects TRBV6-2 or TRBV6-3 to TRBJ1-1; D is unresolved. V was shortened by 2 bases and J by 0 bases, with 4 bases between the two germline ends. This CDR3 is built from 13 residues. Germline loops: CDR1 MNHEY, CDR2 SVGEGT. Here the CDR3 reads CASSYLMNTEAFF. In nucleotides, the CDR3 is TGTGCCAGCAGTTACCTAATGAACACTGAAGCTTTCTTT.

The chain joins TRBV6-5 to TRBJ2-7, with a weak D call TRBD2 (6 bases). The V gene lost 5 bases and the J gene lost 0 bases, with 14 bases spanning the gap. Germline CDR1 is MNHEY and CDR2 is SVGAGI. CDR3 size: 15 residues. The CDR3: CASSPPMGGSYEQYF. CDR3 DNA sequence: TGTGCCAGCAGTCCCCCCATGGGAGGCTCCTACGAGCAGTACTTC.

The chain uses TRBV5-1 and TRBJ2-7; tentatively, D is TRBD1 (6 bases). V was cut by 1 base and J by 7 bases, with 15 bases left in between. Germline V gene sequence: CDR1 SGHRS, CDR2 YFSETQ. The CDR3 runs to 14 residues. The CDR3 DNA follows: TGCGCCAGCAGCTTGAGTCAGGGGATGGGTGAGCAGTACTTC. It translates to CASSLSQGMGEQYF.

The V and J genes are TRBV5-1 and TRBJ2-7; TRBD1 agrees at 7 bases. This CDR3 is built from 15 residues. Germline trimming cut 0 bases from V and 1 base from J; bases unmatched to any gene: 4. Germline-derived CDR1 and CDR2 are SGHRS and YFSETQ. The CDR3 DNA reads as TGCGCCAGCAGCTTGGGACAGGGAAGTTCCTACGAGCAGTACTTC. Protein product: CASSLGQGSSYEQYF.

The gene calls are TRBV5-1 and TRBJ2-2, with D possibly matching TRBD2 (5 bases). Trimming took 2 bases from V and 6 from J, leaving 5 bases between them. Germline CDR1 is SGHRS and CDR2 is YFSETQ. The CDR3 length is 12 residues. CDR3 loop: CASSLLAGELFF. CDR3 nucleotides: TGCGCCAGCAGCTTACTAGCCGGGGAGCTGTTTTTT.